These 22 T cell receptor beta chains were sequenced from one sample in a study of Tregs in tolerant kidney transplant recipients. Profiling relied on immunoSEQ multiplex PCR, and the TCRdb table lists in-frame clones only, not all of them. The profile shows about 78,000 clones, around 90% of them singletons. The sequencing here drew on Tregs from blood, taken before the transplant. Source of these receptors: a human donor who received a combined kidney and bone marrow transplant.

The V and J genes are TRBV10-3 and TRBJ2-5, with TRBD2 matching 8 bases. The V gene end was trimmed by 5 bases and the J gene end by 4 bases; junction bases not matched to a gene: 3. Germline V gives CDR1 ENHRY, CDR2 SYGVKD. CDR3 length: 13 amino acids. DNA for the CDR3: TGTGCCATCAGTCCTGCGGGAGGAGAGACCCAGTACTTC. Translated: CAISPAGGETQYF.

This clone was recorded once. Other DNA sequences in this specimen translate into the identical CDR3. The CDR3 region has the DNA TGTGCCAGCTCTCCAGGATACACCGGGGAGCTGTTTTTT. The encoded protein is CASSPGYTGELFF. The V call is TRBV18, the J call TRBJ2-2; D remains ambiguous. This CDR3 has 13 amino acids. The ends were cut back, 6 bases at V and 3 bases at J, with 8 bases in the middle. CDR1 is KGHSH and CDR2 is LQKENI in the germline V gene.

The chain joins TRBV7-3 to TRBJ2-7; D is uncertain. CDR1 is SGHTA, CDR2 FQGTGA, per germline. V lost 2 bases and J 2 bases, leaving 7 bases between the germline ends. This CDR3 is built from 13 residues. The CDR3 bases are TGTGCCAGCAGCTTAGGGCAGCCCTACGAGCAGTACTTC. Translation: CASSLGQPYEQYF.

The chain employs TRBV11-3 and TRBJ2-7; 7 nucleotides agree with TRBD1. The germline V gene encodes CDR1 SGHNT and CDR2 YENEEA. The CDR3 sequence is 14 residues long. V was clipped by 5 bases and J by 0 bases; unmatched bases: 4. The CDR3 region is CASSRQGDSYEQYF. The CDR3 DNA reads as TGTGCCAGCAGCCGACAGGGAGACTCCTACGAGCAGTACTTC.

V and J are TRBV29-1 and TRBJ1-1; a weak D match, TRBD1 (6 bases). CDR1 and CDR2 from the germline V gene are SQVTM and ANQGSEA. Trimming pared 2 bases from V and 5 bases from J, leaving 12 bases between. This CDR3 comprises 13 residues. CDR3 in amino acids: CSVELQGETEAFF. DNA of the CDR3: TGCAGCGTTGAATTACAGGGAGAGACTGAAGCTTTCTTT.

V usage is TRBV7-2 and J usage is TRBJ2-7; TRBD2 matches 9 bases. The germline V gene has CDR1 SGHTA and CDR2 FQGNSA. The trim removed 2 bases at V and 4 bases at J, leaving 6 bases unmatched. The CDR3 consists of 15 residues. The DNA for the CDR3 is TGTGCCAGCAGCTTACGCGGCGGGAGGGAGTACGAGCAGTACTTC. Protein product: CASSLRGGREYEQYF.

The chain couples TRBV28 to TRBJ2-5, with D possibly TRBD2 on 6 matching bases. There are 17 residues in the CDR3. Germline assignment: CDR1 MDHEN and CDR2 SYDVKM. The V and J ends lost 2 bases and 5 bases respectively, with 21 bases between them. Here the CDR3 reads CASSLNLGWTRGETQYF. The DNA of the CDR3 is TGTGCCAGCAGTTTAAATCTCGGGTGGACCCGGGGGGAGACCCAGTACTTC.

CDR3 coding DNA: TGCGCCAGCAGCCAAGAGGACAGGGAGGGACGTCGAGCTTTCTTT. Protein: CASSQEDREGRRAFF. V and J are TRBV4-3 and TRBJ1-1; 8 nucleotides line up with TRBD1. The J segment lost 10 bases and the V segment lost 0 bases, leaving 10 bases of the junction unmatched. The CDR3 consists of 15 residues. Germline assignment: CDR1 LGHNA and CDR2 YSLEER.

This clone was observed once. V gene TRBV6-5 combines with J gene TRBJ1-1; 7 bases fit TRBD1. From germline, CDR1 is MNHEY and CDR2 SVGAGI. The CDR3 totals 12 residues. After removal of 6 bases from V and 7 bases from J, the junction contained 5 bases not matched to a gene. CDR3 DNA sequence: TGTGCCAGCAGCCGCGGACAGGTTGAAGCTTTCTTT. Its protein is CASSRGQVEAFF.

The chain's CDR3 is CASSLWPGTDYGYTF. As DNA, the CDR3 is TGTGCCAGCAGTTTATGGCCCGGGACAGACTATGGCTACACCTTC. V gene TRBV27 combines with J gene TRBJ1-2; TRBD1 matches 7 bases. Germline CDR1 is MNHEY and CDR2 is SMNVEV (reference sequence). V trimming: 1 base; J trimming: 3 bases; junction bases outside the gene matches: 5. This CDR3 region has 15 residues.

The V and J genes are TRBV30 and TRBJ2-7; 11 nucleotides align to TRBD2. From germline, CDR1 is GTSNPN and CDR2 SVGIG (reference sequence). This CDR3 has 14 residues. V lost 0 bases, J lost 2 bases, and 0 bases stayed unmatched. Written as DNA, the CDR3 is TGTGCCTGGAGTGTACTAGCGGGAGCCTACGAGCAGTACTTC. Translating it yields CAWSVLAGAYEQYF.

The CDR3 protein is CSVWTGGYEQYF. The CDR3 nucleotides read TGCAGCGTCTGGACAGGGGGCTACGAGCAGTACTTC. The chain carries TRBV29-1 and TRBJ2-7; 10 nucleotides line up with TRBD1. The CDR3 is 12 amino acids. V trimming: 6 bases; J trimming: 3 bases; junction bases outside the gene matches: 2. From germline, CDR1 is SQVTM and CDR2 ANQGSEA.

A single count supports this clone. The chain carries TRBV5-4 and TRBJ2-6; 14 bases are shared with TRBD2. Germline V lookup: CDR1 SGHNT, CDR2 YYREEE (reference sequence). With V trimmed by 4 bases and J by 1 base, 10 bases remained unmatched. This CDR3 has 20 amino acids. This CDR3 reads CASSNPRGLAGESGANVLTF. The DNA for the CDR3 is TGTGCCAGCAGCAACCCTCGGGGACTAGCGGGAGAATCTGGGGCCAACGTCCTGACTTTC.

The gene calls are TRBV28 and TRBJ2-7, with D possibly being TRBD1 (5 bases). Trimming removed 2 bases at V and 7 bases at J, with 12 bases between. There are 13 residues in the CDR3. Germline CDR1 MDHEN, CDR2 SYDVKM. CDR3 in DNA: TGTGCCAGCAGTTTAGACAGTACGCGGGAGCAGTACTTC. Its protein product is CASSLDSTREQYF.

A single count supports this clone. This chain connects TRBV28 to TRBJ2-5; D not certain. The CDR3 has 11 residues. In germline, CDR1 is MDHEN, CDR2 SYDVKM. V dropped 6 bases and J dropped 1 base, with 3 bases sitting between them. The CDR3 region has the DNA TGTGCCAGCAGCCGCCAAGAGACCCAGTACTTC. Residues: CASSRQETQYF.

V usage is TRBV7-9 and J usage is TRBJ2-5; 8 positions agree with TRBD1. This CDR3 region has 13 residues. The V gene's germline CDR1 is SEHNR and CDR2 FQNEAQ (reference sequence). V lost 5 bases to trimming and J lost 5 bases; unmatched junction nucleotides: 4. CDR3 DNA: TGTGCCAGCAGCCCCCGACAGGGGGAGACCCAGTACTTC. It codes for CASSPRQGETQYF.

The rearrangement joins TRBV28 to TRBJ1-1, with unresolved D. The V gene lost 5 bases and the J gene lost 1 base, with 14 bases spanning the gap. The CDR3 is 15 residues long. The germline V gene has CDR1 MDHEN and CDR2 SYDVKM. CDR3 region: CASSPHGRGNTEAFF. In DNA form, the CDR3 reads TGTGCCAGCAGTCCCCACGGGCGGGGGAACACTGAAGCTTTCTTT.

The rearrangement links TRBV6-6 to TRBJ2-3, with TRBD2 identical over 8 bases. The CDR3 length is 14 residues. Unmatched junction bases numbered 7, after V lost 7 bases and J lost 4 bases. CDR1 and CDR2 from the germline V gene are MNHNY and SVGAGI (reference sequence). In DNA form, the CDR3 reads TGTGCCAGCACAGGGACTAGTAGCGCAGATACGCAGTATTTT. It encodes CASTGTSSADTQYF.

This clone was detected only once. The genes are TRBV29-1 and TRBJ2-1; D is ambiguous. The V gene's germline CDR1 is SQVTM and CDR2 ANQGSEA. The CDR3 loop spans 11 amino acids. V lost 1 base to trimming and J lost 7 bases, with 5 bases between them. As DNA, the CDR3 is TGCAGCGTTGAAGCACGAAATGAGCAGTTCTTC. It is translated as CSVEARNEQFF.

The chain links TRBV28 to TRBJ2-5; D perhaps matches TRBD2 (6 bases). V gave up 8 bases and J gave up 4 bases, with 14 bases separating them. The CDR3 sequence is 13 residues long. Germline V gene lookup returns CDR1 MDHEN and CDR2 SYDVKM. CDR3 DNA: TGTGCCAGCGATGAGGTCGGGGGAGAGACCCAGTACTTC. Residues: CASDEVGGETQYF.

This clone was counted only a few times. The CDR3 spells CASSLYAGGPTDTQYF. The CDR3 DNA is TGCGCCAGCAGCTTGTATGCGGGAGGGCCTACAGATACGCAGTATTTT. The chain combines TRBV5-1 with TRBJ2-3; TRBD2 matches 9 bases. Looked up from germline, CDR1 is SGHRS and CDR2 is YFSETQ. With V trimmed by 1 base and J by 3 bases, 6 bases remained unmatched. This CDR3 contains 16 residues. The full variable domain, completed using reference TRBV5-1 and TRBJ2-3, is KAGVTQTPRYLIKTRGQQVTLSCSPISGHRSVSWYQQTPGQGLQFLFEYFSETQRNKGNFPGRFSGRQFSNSRSEMNVSTLELGDSALYLCASSLYAGGPTDTQYFGPGTRLTVL.

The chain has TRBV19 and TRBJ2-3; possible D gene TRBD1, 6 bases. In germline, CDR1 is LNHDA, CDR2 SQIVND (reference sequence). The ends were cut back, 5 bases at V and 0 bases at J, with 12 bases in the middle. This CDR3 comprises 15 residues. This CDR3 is CASSVGQYSTDTQYF. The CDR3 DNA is TGTGCCAGTAGTGTCGGACAGTATAGCACAGATACGCAGTATTTT.